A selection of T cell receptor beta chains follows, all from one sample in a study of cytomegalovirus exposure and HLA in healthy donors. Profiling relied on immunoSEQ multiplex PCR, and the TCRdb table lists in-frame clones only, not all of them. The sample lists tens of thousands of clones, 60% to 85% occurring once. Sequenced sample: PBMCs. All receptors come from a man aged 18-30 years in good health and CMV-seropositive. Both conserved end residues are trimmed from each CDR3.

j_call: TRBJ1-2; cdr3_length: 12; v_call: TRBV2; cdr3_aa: ASSEGRQGYGYT
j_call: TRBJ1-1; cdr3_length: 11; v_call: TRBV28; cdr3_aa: ASSLGAGTEAF
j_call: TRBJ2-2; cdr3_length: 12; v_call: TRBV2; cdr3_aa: ASKAGAFTGELF
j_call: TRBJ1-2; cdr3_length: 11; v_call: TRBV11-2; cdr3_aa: ASSFGPSYGYT
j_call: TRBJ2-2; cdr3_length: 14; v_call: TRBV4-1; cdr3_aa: ASSPKVGANTGELF
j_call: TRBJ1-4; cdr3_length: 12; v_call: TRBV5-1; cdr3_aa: ASSIQGGEEKLF
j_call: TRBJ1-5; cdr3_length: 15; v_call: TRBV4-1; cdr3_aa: ASSQGTKVRGNQPQH
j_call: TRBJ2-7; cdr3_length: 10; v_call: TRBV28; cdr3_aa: ASSYGGYEQY
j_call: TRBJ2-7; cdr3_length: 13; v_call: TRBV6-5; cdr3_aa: ASSYSTSAHYEQY
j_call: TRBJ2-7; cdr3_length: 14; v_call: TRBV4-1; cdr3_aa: ASSDRSAGGEYEQY
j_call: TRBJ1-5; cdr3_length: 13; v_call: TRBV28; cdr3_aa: ASSFPTRGDQPQH
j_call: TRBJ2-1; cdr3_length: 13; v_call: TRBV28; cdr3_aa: ASSPSSRSWPEQF
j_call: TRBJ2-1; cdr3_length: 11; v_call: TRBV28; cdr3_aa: ASSFLASHEQF
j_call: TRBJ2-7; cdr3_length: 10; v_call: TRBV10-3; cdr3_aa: AISEQAYEQY
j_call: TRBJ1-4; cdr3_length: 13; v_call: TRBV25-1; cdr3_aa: ASSGTDRAGEKLF
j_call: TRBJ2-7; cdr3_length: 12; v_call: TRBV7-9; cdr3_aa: ASRAGEADYEQY
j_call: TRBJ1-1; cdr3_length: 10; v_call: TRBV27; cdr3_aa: ASSPQGNEAF
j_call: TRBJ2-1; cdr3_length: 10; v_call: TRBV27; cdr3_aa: ASRTGNNEQF
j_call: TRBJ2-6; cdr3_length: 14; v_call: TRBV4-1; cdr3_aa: ASSQDQAAGANVLT
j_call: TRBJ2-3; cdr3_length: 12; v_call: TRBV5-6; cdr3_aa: ASSPRGAGDTQY
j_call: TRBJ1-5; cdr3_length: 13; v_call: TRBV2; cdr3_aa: ASSEQSGPYQPQH
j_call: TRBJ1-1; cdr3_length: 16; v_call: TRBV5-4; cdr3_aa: ASSLVLGGQGGGTEAF
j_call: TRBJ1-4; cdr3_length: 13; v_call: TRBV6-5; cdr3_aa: ASRSQGQPNEKLF
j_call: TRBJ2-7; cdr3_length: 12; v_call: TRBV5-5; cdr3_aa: ASSPAGGGYEQY
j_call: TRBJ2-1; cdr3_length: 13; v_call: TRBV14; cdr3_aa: ASSPLAGSYNEQF
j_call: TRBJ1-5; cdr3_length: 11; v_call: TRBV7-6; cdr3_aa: ASSKNTGQPQH
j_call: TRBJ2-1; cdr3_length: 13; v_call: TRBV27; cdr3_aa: ASTSYRGKANEQF
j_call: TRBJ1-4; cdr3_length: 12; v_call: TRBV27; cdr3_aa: ASSSTGTDEKLF
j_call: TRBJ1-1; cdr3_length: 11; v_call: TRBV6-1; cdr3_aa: ASRLQENTEAF
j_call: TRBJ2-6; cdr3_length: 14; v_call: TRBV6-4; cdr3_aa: AKLALGSSGANVLT
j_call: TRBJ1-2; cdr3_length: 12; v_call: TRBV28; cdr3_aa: ASSSGQGFYGYT
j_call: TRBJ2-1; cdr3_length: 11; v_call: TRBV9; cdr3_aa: ASSTRTRDEQF
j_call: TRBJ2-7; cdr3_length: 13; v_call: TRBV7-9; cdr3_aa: ASRPTGGGSYEQY
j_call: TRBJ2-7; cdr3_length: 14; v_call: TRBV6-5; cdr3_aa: ASSYSRDRGPGEQY
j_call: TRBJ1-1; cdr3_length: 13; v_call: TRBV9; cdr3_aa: ASSVGWPENTEAF
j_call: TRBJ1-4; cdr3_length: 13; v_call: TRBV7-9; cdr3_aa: ASSPSRGGGEKLF
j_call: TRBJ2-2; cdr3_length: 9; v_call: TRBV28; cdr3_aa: ASSPGGELF
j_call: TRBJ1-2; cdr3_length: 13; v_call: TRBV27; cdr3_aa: ASSSDRGQAYGYT
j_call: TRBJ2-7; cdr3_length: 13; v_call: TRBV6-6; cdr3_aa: ASSYRLAETYEQY
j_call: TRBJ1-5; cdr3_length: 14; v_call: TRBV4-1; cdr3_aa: ASSLNLQGSNQPQH
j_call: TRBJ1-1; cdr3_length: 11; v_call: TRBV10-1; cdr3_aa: ASSESGTSEAF
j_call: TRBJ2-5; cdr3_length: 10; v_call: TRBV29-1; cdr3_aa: SVGGQGVAQY
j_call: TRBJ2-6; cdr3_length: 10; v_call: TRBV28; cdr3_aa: ASSSSLRVLT
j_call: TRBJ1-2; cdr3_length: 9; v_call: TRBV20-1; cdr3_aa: SAHVGGGYT
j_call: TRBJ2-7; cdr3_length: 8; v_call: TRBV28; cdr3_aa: ASAAGEQY
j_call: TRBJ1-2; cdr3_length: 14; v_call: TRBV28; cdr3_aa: ASSLTLRGTGDGYT
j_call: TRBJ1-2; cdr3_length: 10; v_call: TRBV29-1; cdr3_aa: SVESAADGYT
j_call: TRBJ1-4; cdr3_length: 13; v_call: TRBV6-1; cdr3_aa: ASRQEPPTNEKLF
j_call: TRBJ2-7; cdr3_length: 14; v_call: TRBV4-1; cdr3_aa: ASSQGWDTYSYEQY
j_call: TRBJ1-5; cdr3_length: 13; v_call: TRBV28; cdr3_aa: ASSGLGAGNQPQH
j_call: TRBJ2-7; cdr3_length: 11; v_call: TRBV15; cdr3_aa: ATSRDRSYEQY
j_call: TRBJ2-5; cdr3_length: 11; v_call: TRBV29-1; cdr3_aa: SASGRFQETQY
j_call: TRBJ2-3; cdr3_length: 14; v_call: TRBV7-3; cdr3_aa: ASSHSLSGGGYTQY
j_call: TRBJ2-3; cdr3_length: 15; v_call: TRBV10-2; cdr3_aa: ASTAGTSGRITDTQY
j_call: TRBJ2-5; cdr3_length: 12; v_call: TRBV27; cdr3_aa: ASSRRDRVETQY